This passage covers 20 T cell receptor beta chains from one sample sequenced in a study of CXCR3-negative and CXCR3-positive naive CD8 T cells. The libraries of TRB cDNA were constructed through 5' RACE using UMI labels. Using the 5' RACE reads, TCRdb records one entry per CDR3 protein without DNA. The data include under 85,000 distinct CDR3 sequences; the top ten clones carry around 1.4%. The specimen sequenced was naive CXCR3- CD8+ T cells from blood. Subset: CD45RO-CCR7+CD27+CD95- naive CD8+ T cells lacking CXCR3 (TNR3-). These receptors were collected from a human donor in good health. Some clones in this sample may be carry-over from other donors' samples.

This chain links TRBV7-3 with TRBJ2-1; the D call of TRBD1 rests on TCRdb alone, since no DNA is present to check it. The CDR3 runs 15 residues. The germline V gene has CDR1 SGHTA and CDR2 FQGTGA. The CDR3 region is CASSPTPGPGNEQFF.

V gene TRBV29-1 combines with J gene TRBJ2-7; without DNA, the TCRdb call of TRBD2 cannot be checked. CDR1 is SQVTM, CDR2 ANQGSEA, per germline. CDR3 length equals 16 residues. CDR3 sequence: CSVEEESLAGSYEQYF.

V usage is TRBV9 and J usage is TRBJ2-7. This CDR3 contains 14 residues. CDR1 and CDR2 from the germline V gene are SGDLS and YYNGEE. The CDR3 sequence is CASSVSSGPYEQYF.

This chain connects TRBV15 to TRBJ2-1; without DNA, the TCRdb call of TRBD2 cannot be checked. The CDR3 runs to 14 residues. Per the germline V gene, CDR1 is LNHNV and CDR2 is YYDKDF (reference sequence). The CDR3 sequence: CATSIWDGRWEQFF.

The V call is TRBV12-3 or TRBV12-4, the J call TRBJ2-5; TCRdb outputs TRBD1, but without DNA this stays unchecked. The CDR3 runs to 14 residues. The CDR3 protein is CASTDRGVRETQYF.

The rearrangement joins TRBV7-9 to TRBJ2-7; TCRdb reports TRBD1, a call that lacks DNA to check it against. CDR1 SEHNR and CDR2 FQNEAQ come from the germline V gene (reference sequence). The CDR3 covers 15 residues. The CDR3 is CASSLVGQGTYEQYF. Filled out from reference TRBV7-9 and TRBJ2-7, the complete variable domain reads DTGVSQNPRHKITKRGQNVTFRCDPISEHNRLYWYRQTLGQGPEFLTYFQNEAQLEKSRLLSDRFSAERPKGSFSTLEIQRTEQGDSAMYLCASSLVGQGTYEQYFGPGTRLTVT.

This chain joins TRBV20-1 and TRBJ2-3. Germline lookup yields CDR1 DFQATT and CDR2 SNEGSKA (reference sequence). The CDR3 runs to 16 residues. Here the CDR3 reads CSARDRTTTSTDTQYF.

The chain has TRBV7-6 and TRBJ2-5; lacking DNA, the TRBD1 call made by TCRdb goes unchecked. The CDR3 is 15 amino acids. In germline, CDR1 is SGHVS, CDR2 FNYEAQ. Here the CDR3 reads CASSLVGGGFETQYF.

This chain joins TRBV11-3 and TRBJ2-1; the TRBD2 assignment by TCRdb is unverifiable without DNA. Germline CDR1 is SGHNT and CDR2 is YENEEA. This CDR3 region has 15 residues. CDR3 sequence: CASSLRGLAGNEQFF.

The gene calls are TRBV12-3 or TRBV12-4 and TRBJ1-1; absent DNA, TCRdb's TRBD1 call cannot be checked. The CDR3 spans 13 residues. This CDR3 is CASSWGGATEAFF.

V gene TRBV19 combines with J gene TRBJ1-2. The CDR3 loop spans 13 amino acids. Germline V gene data show CDR1 as LNHDA and CDR2 as SQIVND (reference sequence). The CDR3 loop is CASNPDGNYGYTF.

V gene TRBV28 combines with J gene TRBJ2-2; without DNA, the TCRdb call of TRBD2 cannot be checked. The CDR3 consists of 15 residues. From germline, CDR1 is MDHEN and CDR2 SYDVKM. CDR3: CATGASGGDTGELFF. Full variable domain (missing parts from reference TRBV28 and TRBJ2-2): DVKVTQSSRYLVKRTGEKVFLECVQDMDHENMFWYRQDPGLGLRLIYFSYDVKMKEKGDIPEGYSVSREKKERFSLILESASTNQTSMYLCATGASGGDTGELFFGEGSRLTVL.

The V call is TRBV24-1, the J call TRBJ2-3. Germline V lookup: CDR1 KGHDR, CDR2 SFDVKD. CDR3 length: 15 residues. CDR3 amino acids: CATSDLGLSTDTQYF.

The chain joins TRBV5-5 to TRBJ1-5; TCRdb indicates TRBD1, and absent DNA this call remains unverified. The CDR3 extends over 15 amino acids. The germline gives CDR1 SGHKS, CDR2 YYEKEE (reference sequence). CDR3 sequence reads: CASSPLAGEGQPQHF.

The chain recombines TRBV19 with TRBJ1-1. The germline CDR1 and CDR2 sequences are LNHDA and SQIVND (reference sequence). The CDR3 covers 14 residues. The CDR3 reads CASSIGQPNTEAFF.

The gene calls are TRBV20-1 and TRBJ2-5; TCRdb gives TRBD1 as the D gene, but with no DNA this cannot be confirmed. This CDR3 has 14 amino acids. CDR1 and CDR2 (germline): DFQATT, SNEGSKA (reference sequence). The CDR3: CSALRRGRGETQYF.

This chain joins TRBV4-3 and TRBJ2-3; TCRdb gives TRBD2 as the D gene, but with no DNA this cannot be confirmed. This CDR3 region has 18 residues. Germline V gives CDR1 LGHNA, CDR2 YSLEER. CDR3 residues: CASSQARGLAGGTDTQYF.

The chain has TRBV29-1 and TRBJ1-2; the TRBD1 assignment by TCRdb is unverifiable without DNA. Germline CDR1 reads SQVTM; CDR2 reads ANQGSEA. The CDR3 contains 12 residues. The CDR3 region is CSADRGNNGYTF.

This chain's CDR3 is CASSLDPSKYNEQFF. V is TRBV7-6 and J is TRBJ2-1; checking the TCRdb D call of TRBD1 is not possible without DNA. The CDR3 length is 15 residues. Germline CDR1 is SGHVS and CDR2 is FNYEAQ.

The chain employs TRBV29-1 and TRBJ1-1; TCRdb outputs TRBD1, but without DNA this stays unchecked. The CDR3 runs 12 residues. Germline loops: CDR1 SQVTM, CDR2 ANQGSEA. This CDR3 is CSVRTGGVEAFF.